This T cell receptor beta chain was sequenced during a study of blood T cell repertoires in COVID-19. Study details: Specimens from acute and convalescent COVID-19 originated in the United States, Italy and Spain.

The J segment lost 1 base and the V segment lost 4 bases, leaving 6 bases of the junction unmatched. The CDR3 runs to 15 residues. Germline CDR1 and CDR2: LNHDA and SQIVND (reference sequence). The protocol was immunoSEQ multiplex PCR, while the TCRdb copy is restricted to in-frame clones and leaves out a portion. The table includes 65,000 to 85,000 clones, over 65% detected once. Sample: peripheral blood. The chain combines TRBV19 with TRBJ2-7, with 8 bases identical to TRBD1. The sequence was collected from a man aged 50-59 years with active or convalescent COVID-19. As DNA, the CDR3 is TGTGCCAGTAGTACAACGACAGGGGAGTCCTACGAGCAGTACTTC. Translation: CASSTTTGESYEQYF. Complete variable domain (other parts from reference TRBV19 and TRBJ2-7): DGGITQSPKYLFRKEGQNVTLSCEQNLNHDAMYWYRQDPGQGLRLIYYSQIVNDFQKGDIAEGYSVSREKKESFPLTVTSAQKNPTAFYLCASSTTTGESYEQYFGPGTRLTVT.